The 2 T cell receptor beta chains presented below share a single source sample, sequenced in a study of blood T cell repertoires in COVID-19. TCRdb's copy holds only in-frame clones and misses some; the assay was immunoSEQ multiplex PCR. The data hold about 190,000 clones, with approximately 79% observed a single time. What was sequenced was peripheral blood. The receptors here all came from a woman between 50 and 59 years old with acute or convalescent COVID-19.

V gene TRBV5-1 combines with J gene TRBJ2-2, with a possible D match to TRBD1 (6 bases). CDR3 length: 14 amino acids. The germline V gene encodes CDR1 SGHRS and CDR2 YFSETQ. The V gene lost 4 bases and the J gene lost 10 bases, with 17 bases spanning the gap. In DNA, the CDR3 is TGCGCCAGCAGCCCCCAGGGGTCCCGGGCGGAGCTGTTTTTT. This gives the protein CASSPQGSRAELFF. Together with reference TRBV5-1 and TRBJ2-2, the CDR3 gives the full variable domain: KAGVTQTPRYLIKTRGQQVTLSCSPISGHRSVSWYQQTPGQGLQFLFEYFSETQRNKGNFPGRFSGRQFSNSRSEMNVSTLELGDSALYLCASSPQGSRAELFFGEGSRLTVL.

The CDR3 DNA follows: TGTGCCAGCAGCCGGACAGGAGAAGCCTACGAGCAGTACTTC. Translated, it gives CASSRTGEAYEQYF. The gene calls are TRBV27 and TRBJ2-7; 7 bases agree with TRBD1. CDR1 is MNHEY and CDR2 is SMNVEV in the germline V gene (reference sequence). The length of the CDR3 is 14 residues. The ends lost 6 bases at V and 2 bases at J; junction bases unmatched: 7.